This T cell receptor (beta chain) was captured by sequencing in a study of blood T cell repertoires in COVID-19. Study summary: There were acute and convalescent COVID-19 samples, and they came from the United States, Italy and Spain. PBMCs, B-cell-depleted T cells, or T cells were the source of the cDNA or gDNA that made up the material.

Germline V gene sequence: CDR1 SQVTM, CDR2 ANQGSEA. V lost 4 bases and J 10 bases, leaving 19 bases between the germline ends. The CDR3 is made up of 14 amino acids. As originally analysed: Reference gene primer amplification gave estimated nucleated cell counts. Sequencing was performed with immunoSEQ multiplex PCR; in TCRdb, only in-frame clones are kept and a portion is missing. V and J calls and clone size come straight from that table; D and trimming were deduced from the DNA. In the table there are 350,000 or so clones, about 83% of which are singletons. Source material: peripheral blood. This clonotype originated in a young man with active or convalescent COVID-19. The V call is TRBV29-1, the J call TRBJ1-4, with a weak D call TRBD1 (6 bases). This CDR3 reads CSVAWAGATGKLFF. CDR3 in DNA: TGCAGCGTTGCCTGGGCAGGGGCAACGGGAAAACTGTTTTTT.